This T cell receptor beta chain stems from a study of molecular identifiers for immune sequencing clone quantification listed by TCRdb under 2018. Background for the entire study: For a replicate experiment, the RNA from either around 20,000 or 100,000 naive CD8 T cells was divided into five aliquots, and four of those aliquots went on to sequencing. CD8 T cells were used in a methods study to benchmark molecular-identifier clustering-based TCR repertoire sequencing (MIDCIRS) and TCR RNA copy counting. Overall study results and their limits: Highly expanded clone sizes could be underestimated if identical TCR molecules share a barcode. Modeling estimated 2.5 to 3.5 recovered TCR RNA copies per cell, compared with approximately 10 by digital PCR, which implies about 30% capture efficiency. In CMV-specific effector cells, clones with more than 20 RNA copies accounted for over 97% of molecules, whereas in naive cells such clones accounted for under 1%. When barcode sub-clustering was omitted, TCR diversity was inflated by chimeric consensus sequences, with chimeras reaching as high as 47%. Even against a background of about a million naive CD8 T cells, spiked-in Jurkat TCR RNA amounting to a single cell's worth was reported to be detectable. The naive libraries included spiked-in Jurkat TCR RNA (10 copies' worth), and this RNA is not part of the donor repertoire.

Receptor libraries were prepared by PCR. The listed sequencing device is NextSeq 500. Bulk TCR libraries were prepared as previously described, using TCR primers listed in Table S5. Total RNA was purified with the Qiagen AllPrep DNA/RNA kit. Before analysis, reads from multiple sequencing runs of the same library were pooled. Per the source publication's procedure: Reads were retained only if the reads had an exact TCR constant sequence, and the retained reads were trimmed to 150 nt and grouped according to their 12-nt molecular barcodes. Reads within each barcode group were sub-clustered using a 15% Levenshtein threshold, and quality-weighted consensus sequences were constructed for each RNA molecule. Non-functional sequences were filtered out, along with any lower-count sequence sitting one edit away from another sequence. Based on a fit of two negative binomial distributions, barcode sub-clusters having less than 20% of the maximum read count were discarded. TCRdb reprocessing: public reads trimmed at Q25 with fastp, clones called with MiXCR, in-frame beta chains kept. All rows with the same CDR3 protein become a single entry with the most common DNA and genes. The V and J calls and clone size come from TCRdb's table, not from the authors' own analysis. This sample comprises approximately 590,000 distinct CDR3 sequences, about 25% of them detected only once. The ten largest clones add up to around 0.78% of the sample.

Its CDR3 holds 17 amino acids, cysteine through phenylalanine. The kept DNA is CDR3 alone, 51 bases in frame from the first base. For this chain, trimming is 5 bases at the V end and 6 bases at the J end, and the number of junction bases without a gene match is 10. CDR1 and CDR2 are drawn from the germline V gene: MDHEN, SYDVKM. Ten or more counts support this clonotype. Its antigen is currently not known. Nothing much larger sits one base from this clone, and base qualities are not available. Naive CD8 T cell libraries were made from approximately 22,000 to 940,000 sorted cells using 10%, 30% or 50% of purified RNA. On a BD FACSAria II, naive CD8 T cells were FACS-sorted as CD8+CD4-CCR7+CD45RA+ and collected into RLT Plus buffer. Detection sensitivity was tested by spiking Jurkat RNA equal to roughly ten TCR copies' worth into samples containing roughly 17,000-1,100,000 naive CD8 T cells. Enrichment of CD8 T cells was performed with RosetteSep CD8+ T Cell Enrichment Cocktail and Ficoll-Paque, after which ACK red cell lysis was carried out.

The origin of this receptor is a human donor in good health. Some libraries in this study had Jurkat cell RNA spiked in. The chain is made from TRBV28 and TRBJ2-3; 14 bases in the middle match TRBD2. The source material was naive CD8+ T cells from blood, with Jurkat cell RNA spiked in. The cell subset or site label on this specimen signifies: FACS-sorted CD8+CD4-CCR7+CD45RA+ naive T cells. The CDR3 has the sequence CASSRRLAGGPGDTQYF. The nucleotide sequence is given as TGTGCCAGCAGTCGAAGACTAGCGGGAGGGCCGGGGGATACGCAGTATTTT. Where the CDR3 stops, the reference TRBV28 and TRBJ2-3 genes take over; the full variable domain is DVKVTQSSRYLVKRTGEKVFLECVQDMDHENMFWYRQDPGLGLRLIYFSYDVKMKEKGDIPEGYSVSREKKERFSLILESASTNQTSMYLCASSRRLAGGPGDTQYFGPGTRLTVL.